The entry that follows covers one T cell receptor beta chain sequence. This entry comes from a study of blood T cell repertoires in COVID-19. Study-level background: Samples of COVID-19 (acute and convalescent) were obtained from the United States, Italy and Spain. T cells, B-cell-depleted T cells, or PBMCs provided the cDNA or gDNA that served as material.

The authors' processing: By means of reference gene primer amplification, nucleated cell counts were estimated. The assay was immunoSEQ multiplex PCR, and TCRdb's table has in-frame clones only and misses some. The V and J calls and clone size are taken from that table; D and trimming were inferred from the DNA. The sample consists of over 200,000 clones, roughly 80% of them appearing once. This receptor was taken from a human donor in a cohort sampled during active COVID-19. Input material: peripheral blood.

For the CDR3, the DNA is TGTGCCAGCAGCTTGCTGGGACAGGGGCCTTATCAGCCCCAGCATTTT. Translation: CASSLLGQGPYQPQHF. The chain carries TRBV5-6 and TRBJ1-5; 10 positions agree with TRBD1. CDR1 and CDR2 from the germline V gene are SGHDT and YYEEEE. The CDR3 extends over 16 amino acids. V was clipped by 1 base and J by 5 bases; unmatched bases: 6. Using reference TRBV5-6 and TRBJ1-5 for the parts outside the CDR3, the full variable domain is DAGVTQSPTHLIKTRGQQVTLRCSPKSGHDTVSWYQQALGQGPQFIFQYYEEEERQRGNFPDRFSGHQFPNYSSELNVNALLLGDSALYLCASSLLGQGPYQPQHFGDGTRLSIL.